This T cell receptor (beta chain) originates from a study of CXCR3-negative and CXCR3-positive naive CD8 T cells. Findings and caveats of the study: For CXCR3-positive naive cells, TRB CDR3s were more hydrophobic than those of CXCR3-negative naive cells.

About this clonotype itself: Its antigen is as yet unknown.

All TRB cDNA libraries came from 5' RACE performed with UMI labels. Reprocessing the 5' RACE reads, TCRdb reports a single entry for every CDR3 protein and omits DNA. Its table records some 140,000 distinct CDR3 sequences. The sequence derives from a human donor in good health. Some clones in this sample may be carry-over from other donors' samples. The sample taken for sequencing was naive CXCR3+ CD8+ T cells from blood. Sample subset: CD45RO-CCR7+CD27+CD95- naive CD8+ T cells expressing CXCR3 (TNR3+).

Here the CDR3 reads CASSVDLGQETQYF. The rearrangement joins TRBV9 to TRBJ2-5. Germline CDR1 SGDLS, CDR2 YYNGEE. The length of the CDR3 is 14 residues.